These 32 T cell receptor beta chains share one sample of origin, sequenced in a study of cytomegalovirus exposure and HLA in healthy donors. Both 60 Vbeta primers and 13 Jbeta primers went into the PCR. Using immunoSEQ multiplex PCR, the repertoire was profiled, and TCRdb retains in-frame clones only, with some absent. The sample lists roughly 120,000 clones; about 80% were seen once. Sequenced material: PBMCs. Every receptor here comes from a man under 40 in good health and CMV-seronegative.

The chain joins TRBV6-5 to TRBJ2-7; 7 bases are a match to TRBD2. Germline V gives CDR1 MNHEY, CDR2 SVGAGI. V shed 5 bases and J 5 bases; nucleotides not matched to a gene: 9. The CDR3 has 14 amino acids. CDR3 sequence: CASSGRGGTHEQYF. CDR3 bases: TGTGCCAGCAGTGGCCGGGGAGGGACCCACGAGCAGTACTTC.

The CDR3 DNA reads TGTGCCACCAGCAGGGGGGGAGCGGGAGTAAAAGAGACCCAGTACTTC. Translated, it gives CATSRGGAGVKETQYF. The chain links TRBV15 to TRBJ2-5, with 8 positions matching TRBD2. CDR1 is LNHNV, CDR2 YYDKDF, per germline (reference sequence). CDR3 length: 16 amino acids. With V trimmed by 3 bases and J by 3 bases, 9 bases remained unmatched.

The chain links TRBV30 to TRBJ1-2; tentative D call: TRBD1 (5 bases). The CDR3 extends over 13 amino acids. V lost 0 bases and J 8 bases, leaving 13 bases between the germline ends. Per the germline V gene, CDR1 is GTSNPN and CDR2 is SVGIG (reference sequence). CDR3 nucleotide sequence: TGTGCCTGGAGTGTACGCGGGGGATCGGGCTACACCTTC. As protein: CAWSVRGGSGYTF.

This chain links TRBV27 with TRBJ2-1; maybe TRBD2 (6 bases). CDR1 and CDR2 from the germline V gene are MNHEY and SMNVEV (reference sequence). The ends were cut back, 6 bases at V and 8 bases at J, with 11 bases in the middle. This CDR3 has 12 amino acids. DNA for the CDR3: TGTGCCAGCAGGAGGAGGGAAGATGAGCAGTTCTTC. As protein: CASRRREDEQFF.

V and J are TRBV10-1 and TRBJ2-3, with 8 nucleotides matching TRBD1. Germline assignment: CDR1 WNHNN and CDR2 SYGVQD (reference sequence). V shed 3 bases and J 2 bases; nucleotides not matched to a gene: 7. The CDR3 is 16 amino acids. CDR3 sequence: CASSDASTGVTDTQYF. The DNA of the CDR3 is TGCGCCAGCAGTGATGCGTCGACAGGGGTCACAGATACGCAGTATTTT.

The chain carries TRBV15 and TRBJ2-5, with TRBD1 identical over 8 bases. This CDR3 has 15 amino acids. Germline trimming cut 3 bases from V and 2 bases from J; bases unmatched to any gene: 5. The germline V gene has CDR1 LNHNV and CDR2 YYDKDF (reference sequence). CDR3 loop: CATSSRTGPQETQYF. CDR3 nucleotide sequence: TGTGCCACCAGCAGCCGGACAGGGCCTCAAGAGACCCAGTACTTC.

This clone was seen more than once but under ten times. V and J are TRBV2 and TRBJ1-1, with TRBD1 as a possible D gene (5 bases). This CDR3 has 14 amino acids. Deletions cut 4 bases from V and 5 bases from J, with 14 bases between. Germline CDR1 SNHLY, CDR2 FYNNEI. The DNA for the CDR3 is TGTGCCAGCAGTGTGGAGGGGCAGGGTACTGAAGCTTTCTTT. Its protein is CASSVEGQGTEAFF.

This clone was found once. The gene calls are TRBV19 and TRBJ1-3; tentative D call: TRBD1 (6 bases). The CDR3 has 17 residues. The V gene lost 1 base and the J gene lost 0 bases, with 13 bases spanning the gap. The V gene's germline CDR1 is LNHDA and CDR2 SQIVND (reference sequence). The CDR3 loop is CASSIVGAGDSGNTIYF. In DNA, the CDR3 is TGTGCCAGTAGTATAGTTGGAGCAGGGGACTCTGGAAACACCATATATTTT.

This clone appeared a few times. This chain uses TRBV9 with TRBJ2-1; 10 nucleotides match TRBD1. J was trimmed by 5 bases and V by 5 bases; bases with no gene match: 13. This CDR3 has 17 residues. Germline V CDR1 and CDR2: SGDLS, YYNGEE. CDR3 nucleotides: TGTGCCAGCAGTCACCGACAGGGGGCGCTTGGAGACAATGAGCAGTTCTTC. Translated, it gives CASSHRQGALGDNEQFF. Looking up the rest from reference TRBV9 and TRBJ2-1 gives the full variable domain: DSGVTQTPKHLITATGQRVTLRCSPRSGDLSVYWYQQSLDQGLQFLIQYYNGEERAKGNILERFSAQQFPDLHSELNLSSLELGDSALYFCASSHRQGALGDNEQFFGPGTRLTVL.

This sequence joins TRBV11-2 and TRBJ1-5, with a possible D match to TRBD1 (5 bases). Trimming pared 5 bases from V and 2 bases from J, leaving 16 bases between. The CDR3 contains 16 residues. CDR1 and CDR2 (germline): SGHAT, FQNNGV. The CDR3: CASSPKGFYGNQPQHF. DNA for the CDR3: TGTGCCAGCAGCCCCAAGGGGTTTTATGGCAATCAGCCCCAGCATTTT.

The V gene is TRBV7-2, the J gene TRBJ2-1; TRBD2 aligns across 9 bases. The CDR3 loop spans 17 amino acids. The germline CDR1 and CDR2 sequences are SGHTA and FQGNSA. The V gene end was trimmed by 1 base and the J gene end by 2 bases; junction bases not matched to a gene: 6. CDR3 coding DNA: TGTGCCAGCAGCTTAGGAGGAGCTAGCGGGGCCTACAATGAGCAGTTCTTC. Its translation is CASSLGGASGAYNEQFF.

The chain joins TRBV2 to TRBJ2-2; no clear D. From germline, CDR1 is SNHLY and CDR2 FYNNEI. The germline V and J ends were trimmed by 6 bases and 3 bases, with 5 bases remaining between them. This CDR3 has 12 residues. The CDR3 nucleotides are TGTGCCAGCAGGACACACACCGGGGAGCTGTTTTTT. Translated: CASRTHTGELFF.

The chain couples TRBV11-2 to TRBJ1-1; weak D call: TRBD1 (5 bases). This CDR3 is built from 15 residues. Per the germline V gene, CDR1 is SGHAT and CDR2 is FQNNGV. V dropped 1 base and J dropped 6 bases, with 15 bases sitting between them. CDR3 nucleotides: TGTGCCAGCAGCTTAGTGTCAGGGCCCCCCCCTGAAGCTTTCTTT. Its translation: CASSLVSGPPPEAFF.

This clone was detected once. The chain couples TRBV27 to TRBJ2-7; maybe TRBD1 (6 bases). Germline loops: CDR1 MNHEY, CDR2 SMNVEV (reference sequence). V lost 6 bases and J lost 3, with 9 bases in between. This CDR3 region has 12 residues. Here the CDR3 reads CASRGQHYEQYF. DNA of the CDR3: TGTGCCAGCAGGGGACAACACTACGAGCAGTACTTC.

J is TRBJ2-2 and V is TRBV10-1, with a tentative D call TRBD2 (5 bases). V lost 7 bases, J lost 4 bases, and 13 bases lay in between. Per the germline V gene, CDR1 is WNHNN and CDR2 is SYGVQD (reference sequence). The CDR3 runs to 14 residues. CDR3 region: CASTADLATGELFF. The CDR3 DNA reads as TGCGCCAGCACCGCGGACCTAGCCACCGGGGAGCTGTTTTTT.

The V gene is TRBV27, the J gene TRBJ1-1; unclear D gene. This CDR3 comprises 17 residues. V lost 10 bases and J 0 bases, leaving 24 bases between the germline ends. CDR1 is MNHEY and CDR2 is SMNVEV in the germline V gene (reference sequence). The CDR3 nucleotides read TGTGCCACCCCTGGTCGGTTCAAATCGTCTATGAACACTGAAGCTTTCTTT. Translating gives CATPGRFKSSMNTEAFF.

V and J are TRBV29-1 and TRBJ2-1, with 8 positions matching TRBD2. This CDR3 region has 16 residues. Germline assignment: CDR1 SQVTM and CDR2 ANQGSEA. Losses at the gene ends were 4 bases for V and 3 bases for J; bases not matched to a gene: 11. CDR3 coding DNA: TGCAGCGTTGTTGCGGGAGGTTCAAATCGCTACAATGAGCAGTTCTTC. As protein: CSVVAGGSNRYNEQFF.

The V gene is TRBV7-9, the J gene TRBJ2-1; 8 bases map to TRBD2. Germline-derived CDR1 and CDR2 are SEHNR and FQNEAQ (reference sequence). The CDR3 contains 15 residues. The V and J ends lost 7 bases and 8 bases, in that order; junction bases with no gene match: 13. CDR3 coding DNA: TGTGCCAGCACCATCCCGGGACTAGTGGGCGATGAGCAGTTCTTC. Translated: CASTIPGLVGDEQFF.

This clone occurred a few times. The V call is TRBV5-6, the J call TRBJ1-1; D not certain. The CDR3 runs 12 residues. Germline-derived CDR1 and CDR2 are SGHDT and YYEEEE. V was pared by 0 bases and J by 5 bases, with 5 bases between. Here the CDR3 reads CASSLGATEAFF. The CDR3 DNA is TGTGCCAGCAGCTTGGGCGCTACTGAAGCTTTCTTT.

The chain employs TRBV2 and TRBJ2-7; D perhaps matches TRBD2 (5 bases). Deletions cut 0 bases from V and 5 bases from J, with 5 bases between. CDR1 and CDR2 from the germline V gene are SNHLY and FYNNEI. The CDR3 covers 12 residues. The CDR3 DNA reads TGTGCCAGCAGTGAAGCCGGGGACGAGCAGTACTTC. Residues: CASSEAGDEQYF.

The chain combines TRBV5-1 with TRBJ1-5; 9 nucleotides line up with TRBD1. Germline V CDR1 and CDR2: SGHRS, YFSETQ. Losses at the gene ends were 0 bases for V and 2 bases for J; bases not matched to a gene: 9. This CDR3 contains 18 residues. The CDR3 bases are TGCGCCAGCAGCTTGGATGTAAGGACAGGGGATCGCAATCAGCCCCAGCATTTT. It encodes CASSLDVRTGDRNQPQHF. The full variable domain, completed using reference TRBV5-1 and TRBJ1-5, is KAGVTQTPRYLIKTRGQQVTLSCSPISGHRSVSWYQQTPGQGLQFLFEYFSETQRNKGNFPGRFSGRQFSNSRSEMNVSTLELGDSALYLCASSLDVRTGDRNQPQHFGDGTRLSIL.

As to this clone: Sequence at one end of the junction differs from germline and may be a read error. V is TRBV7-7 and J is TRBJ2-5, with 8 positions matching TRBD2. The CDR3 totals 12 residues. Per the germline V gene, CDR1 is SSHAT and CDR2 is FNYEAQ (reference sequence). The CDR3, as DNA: TGTGCTAGCAGCTCTGCCGGGACTAGGCTGTACTTC. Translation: CASSSAGTRLYF.

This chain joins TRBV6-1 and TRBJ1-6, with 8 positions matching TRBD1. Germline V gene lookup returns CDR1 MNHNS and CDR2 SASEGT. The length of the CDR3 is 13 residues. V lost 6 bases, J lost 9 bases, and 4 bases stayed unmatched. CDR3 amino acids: CASSGTGTSPLHF. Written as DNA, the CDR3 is TGTGCCAGCAGCGGGACAGGTACTTCACCCCTCCACTTT.

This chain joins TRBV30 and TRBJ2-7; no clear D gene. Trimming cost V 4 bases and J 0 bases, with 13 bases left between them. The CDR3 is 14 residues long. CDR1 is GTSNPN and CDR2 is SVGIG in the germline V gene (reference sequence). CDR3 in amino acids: CAWTHGGSSYEQYF. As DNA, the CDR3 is TGTGCCTGGACCCACGGCGGCAGCTCCTACGAGCAGTACTTC.

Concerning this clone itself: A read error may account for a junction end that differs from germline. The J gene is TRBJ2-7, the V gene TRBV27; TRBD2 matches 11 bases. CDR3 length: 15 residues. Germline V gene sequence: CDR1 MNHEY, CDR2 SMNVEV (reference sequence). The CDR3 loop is CASSVSSGRLYEQYF. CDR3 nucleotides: TGTGCCAGCAGTGTATCTAGCGGGAGGTTGTACGAGCAGTACTTC.

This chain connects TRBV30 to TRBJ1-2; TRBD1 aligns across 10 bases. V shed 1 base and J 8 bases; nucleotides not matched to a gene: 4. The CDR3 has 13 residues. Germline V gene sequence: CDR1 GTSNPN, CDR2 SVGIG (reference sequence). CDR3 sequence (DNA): TGTGCCTGGAGTGGGGGGACAGGGGAAGGCTACACCTTC. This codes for CAWSGGTGEGYTF. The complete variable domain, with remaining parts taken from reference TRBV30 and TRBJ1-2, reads SQTIHQWPATLVQPVGSPLSLECTVEGTSNPNLYWYRQAAGRGLQLLFYSVGIGQISSEVPQNLSASRPQDRQFILSSKKLLLSDSGFYLCAWSGGTGEGYTFGSGTRLTVV.

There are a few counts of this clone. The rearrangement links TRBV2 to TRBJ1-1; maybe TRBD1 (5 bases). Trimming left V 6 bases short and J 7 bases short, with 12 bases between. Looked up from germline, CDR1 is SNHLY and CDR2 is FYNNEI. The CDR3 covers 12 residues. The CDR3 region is CASSDSLREAFF. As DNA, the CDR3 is TGTGCCAGCAGCGACAGTCTTCGTGAAGCTTTCTTT. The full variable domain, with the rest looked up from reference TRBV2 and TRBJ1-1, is EPEVTQTPSHQVTQMGQEVILRCVPISNHLYFYWYRQILGQKVEFLVSFYNNEISEKSEIFDDQFSVERPDGSNFTLKIRSTKLEDSAMYFCASSDSLREAFFGQGTRLTVV.

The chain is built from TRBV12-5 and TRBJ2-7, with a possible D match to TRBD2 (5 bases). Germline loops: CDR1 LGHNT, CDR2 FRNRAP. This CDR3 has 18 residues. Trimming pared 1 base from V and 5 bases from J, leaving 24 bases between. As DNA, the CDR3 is TGTGCTAGTGGTTTGGCTACACGCGGGCTCCTAATCTACCACGAGCAGTACTTC. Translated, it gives CASGLATRGLLIYHEQYF.

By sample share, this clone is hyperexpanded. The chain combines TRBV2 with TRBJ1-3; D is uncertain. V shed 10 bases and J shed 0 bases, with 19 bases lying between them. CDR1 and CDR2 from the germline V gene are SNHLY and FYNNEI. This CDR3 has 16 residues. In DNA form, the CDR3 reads TGTGCCACAGACTTGAGCCCCCTCTACTCTGGAAACACCATATATTTT. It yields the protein CATDLSPLYSGNTIYF.

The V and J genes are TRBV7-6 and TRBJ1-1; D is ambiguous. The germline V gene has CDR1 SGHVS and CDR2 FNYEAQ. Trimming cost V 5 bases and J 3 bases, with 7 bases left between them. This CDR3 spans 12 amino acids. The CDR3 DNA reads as TGTGCCAGCAGCGGGGAGGACACTGAAGCTTTCTTT. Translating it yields CASSGEDTEAFF.

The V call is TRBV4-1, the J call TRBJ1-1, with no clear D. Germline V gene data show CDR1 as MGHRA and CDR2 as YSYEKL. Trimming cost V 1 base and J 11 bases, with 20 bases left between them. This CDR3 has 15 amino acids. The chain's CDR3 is CASSQASPMASGAFF. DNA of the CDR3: TGCGCCAGCAGCCAAGCCTCCCCGATGGCCTCCGGGGCTTTCTTT.

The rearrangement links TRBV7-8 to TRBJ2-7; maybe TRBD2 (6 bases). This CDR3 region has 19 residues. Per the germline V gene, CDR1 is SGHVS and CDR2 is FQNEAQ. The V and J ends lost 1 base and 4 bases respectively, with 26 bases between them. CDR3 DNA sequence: TGTGCCAGCAGCTTAGACTCAACGCCCCACGGGGGAGAAACATACGAGCAGTACTTC. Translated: CASSLDSTPHGGETYEQYF.